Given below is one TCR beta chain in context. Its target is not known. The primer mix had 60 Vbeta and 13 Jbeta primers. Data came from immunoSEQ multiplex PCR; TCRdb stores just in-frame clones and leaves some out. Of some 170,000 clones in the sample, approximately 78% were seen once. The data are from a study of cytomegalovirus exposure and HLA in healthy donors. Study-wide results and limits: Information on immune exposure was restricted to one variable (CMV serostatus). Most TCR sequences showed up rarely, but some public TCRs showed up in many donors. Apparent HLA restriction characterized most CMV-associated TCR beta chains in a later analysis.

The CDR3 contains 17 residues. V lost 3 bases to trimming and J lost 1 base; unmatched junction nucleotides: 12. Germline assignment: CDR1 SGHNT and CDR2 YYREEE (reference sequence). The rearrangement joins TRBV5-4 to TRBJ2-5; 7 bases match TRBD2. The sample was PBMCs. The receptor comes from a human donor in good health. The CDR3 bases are TGTGCCAGCAGCTCCGCGGGGGTGGGGGAGCTCCAAGAGACCCAGTACTTC. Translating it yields CASSSAGVGELQETQYF.